The sequence of this TCR beta chain was determined in a study of blood T cell repertoires in COVID-19 (dated by TCRdb to between 2020 and 2021). Looking at the study overall: Samples covering the acute and convalescent phases of COVID-19 were provided by collaborators in the United States, Italy and Spain. The prospective study material was composed of cDNA or gDNA derived from T cells, B-cell-depleted T cells, or PBMCs. Deeply sampled blood TCRbeta repertoires from subjects exposed to, actively infected with, or recovered from COVID-19 were included in the dataset. The repertoires were released in a freely available public database meant as a resource for research on the immune response to SARS-CoV-2. Samples came from the ongoing ImmuneRACE study (first 160 participants) plus 1,254 subjects from 6 global collaborators. The sample metadata nearly always contained a de-identified subject ID, COVID-19 status, age in years and sex. Where available, HLA class I and class II types were obtained from metadata supplied by the sample provider rather than from assay-based typing.

Samples from volunteer blood donors who had recovered from COVID-19 were contributed by a second Seattle source. Collaborating institutions collected whole blood in K2EDTA tubes following their own protocols. For TCRbeta analysis, collaborators shipped samples as frozen whole blood, isolated PBMCs, or DNA extracted from either of those sample types. Broad study findings and their caveats: The quantity of clinical and demographic metadata differed by source and by participant and was supplied without curation.

The immunoSEQ Assay, a bias-controlled multiplex PCR, was used to amplify TCRbeta CDR3 regions from genomic DNA. For the original study's pipeline: The number of nucleated cells in each sample was estimated by amplification of reference gene primers within the assay. To quantify the absolute abundance of each unique TCRbeta CDR3 rearrangement, sequence reads were collapsed and filtered. Productive Simpson clonality was computed per sample as the square root of Simpson's diversity index over productive rearrangements. The table was pulled from immuneACCESS by TCRdb, which kept in-frame rearrangements only. Such tables lose some clones; where checked, under half of the loss comes from unresolved V genes, and the rest has no known cause. For V, J and clone size, that table is used; D and trimming come from the DNA. The sample yields about 260,000 clones; around 78% were counted once. Roughly 4.6% of the sample belongs to the ten largest clones.

Deletion took 1 base off V and 7 bases off J, with a span of 16 bases between the germline ends. The CDR3 spans 16 residues, from the cysteine through the phenylalanine. The read is trimmed to its CDR3 DNA, 48 bases read in frame from base 1. Sequences SGHTA (CDR1) and FQGNSA (CDR2) are obtained from the germline V gene. This clone was found once. Its cognate antigen has yet to be identified. No much larger clone is present one base from it, and per-base qualities are unavailable. The source of this sequence is a man between 60 and 75 years old who had recovered from COVID-19. The sequencing input was peripheral blood. The chain is assembled from TRBV7-2 and TRBJ2-2, and possibly TRBD1, on 5 matching bases. The DNA reads as follows: TGTGCCAGCAGCTTAGTCGCTACCAGTAGGGGCGGGGAGCTGTTTTTT. This gives the protein CASSLVATSRGGELFF.